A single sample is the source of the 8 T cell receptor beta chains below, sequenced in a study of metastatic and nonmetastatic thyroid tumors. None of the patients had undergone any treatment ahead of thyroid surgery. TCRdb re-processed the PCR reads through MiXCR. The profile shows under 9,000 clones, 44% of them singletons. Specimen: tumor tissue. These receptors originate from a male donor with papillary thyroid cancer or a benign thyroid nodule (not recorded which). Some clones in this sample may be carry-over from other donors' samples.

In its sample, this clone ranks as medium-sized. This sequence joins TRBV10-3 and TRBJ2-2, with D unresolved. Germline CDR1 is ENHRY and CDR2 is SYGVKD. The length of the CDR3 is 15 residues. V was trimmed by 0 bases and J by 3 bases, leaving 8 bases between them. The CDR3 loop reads CAISESEYHTGELFF. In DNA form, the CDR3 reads TGTGCCATCAGTGAGTCTGAATATCACACCGGGGAGCTGTTTTTT.

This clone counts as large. The CDR3 is CASSLTGGPDNSPLHF. The DNA of the CDR3 is TGTGCCAGCTCACTAACAGGGGGCCCAGATAATTCACCCCTCCACTTT. The gene calls are TRBV18 and TRBJ1-6, with TRBD1 identical over 9 bases. Germline CDR1 is KGHSH and CDR2 is LQKENI. This CDR3 contains 16 residues. The J segment lost 5 bases and the V segment lost 4 bases, leaving 6 bases of the junction unmatched. Filled out from reference TRBV18 and TRBJ1-6, the complete variable domain reads NAGVMQNPRHLVRRRGQEARLRCSPMKGHSHVYWYRQLPEEGLKFMVYLQKENIIDESGMPKERFSAEFPKEGPSILRIQQVVRGDSAAYFCASSLTGGPDNSPLHFGNGTRLTVT.

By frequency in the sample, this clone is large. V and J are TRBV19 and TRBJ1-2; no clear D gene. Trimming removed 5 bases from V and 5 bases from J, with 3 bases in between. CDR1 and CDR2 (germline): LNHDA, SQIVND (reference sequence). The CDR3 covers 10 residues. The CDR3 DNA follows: TGTGCCAGTAGTGCATATGGCTACACCTTC. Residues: CASSAYGYTF.

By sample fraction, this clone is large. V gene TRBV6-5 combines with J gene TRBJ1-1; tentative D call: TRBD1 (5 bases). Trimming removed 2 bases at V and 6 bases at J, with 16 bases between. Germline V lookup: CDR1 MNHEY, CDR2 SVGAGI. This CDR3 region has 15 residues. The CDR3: CASSYRGHLKAEAFF. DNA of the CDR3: TGTGCCAGCAGTTACAGGGGTCACCTCAAGGCTGAAGCTTTCTTT.

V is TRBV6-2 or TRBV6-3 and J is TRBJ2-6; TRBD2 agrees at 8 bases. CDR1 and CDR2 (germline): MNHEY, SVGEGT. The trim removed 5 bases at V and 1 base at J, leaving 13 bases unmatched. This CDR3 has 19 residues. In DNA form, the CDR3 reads TGTGCCAGCAGTCCACCCCCGGGACTAGGTATATCTGGGGCCAACGTCCTGACTTTC. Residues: CASSPPPGLGISGANVLTF.

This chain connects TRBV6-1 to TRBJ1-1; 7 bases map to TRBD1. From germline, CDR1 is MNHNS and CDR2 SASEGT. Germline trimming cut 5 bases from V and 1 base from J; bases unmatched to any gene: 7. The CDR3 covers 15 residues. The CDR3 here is CASSRRDRANTEAFF. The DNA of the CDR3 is TGTGCCAGCAGTCGTAGGGACAGAGCGAACACTGAAGCTTTCTTT.

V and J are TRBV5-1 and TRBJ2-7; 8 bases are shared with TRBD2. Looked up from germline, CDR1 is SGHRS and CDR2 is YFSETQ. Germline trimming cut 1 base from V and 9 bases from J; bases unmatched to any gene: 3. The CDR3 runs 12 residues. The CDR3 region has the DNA TGCGCCAGCAGCTTGAGCGGGAGCGGGCAGTACTTC. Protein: CASSLSGSGQYF.

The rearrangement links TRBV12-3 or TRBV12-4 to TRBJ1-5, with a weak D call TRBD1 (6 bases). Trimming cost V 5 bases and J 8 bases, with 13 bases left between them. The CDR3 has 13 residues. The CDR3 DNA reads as TGTGCCAGCAGTGTACAGGGCGGTGAGCCCCAGCATTTT. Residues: CASSVQGGEPQHF.